The rows below give T cell receptor beta chains drawn from one sample of a study of beta chain features in type 1 diabetes. Data came from immunoSEQ multiplex PCR; TCRdb stores just in-frame clones and leaves some out. The table shows a few hundred thousand clones, with roughly 13% occurring only once. Specimen: naive CD4+ T cells from blood. Receptor source: a man between 18 and 29 years old in good health. Both conserved end residues are part of each CDR3. D genes are given only for firm matches. Clone size is given for some rows only: seen once, a few or many times, or a class if the clone is expanded.

J gene | V gene | clone size | D gene | CDR3 DNA | CDR3 protein
TRBJ2-5 | TRBV9 | NA | NA | TGTGCCAGCAGCTTCGGACTGCCCGGAGAGACCCAGTACTTC | CASSFGLPGETQYF
TRBJ2-7 | TRBV6-6 | few | TRBD1 | TGTGCCAGCAGTTACCCCGGGACAGGGACCTACGAGCAGTACTTC | CASSYPGTGTYEQYF
TRBJ2-7 | TRBV18 | few | TRBD2 | TGTGCCAGCTCCCGAGCGGGGGACCCCGCCGAGCAGTACTTC | CASSRAGDPAEQYF
TRBJ2-3 | TRBV30 | once | TRBD1 | TGTGCCTGGAGTGTAGTCCAGGGGGTCACAGATACGCAGTATTTT | CAWSVVQGVTDTQYF
TRBJ2-3 | TRBV9 | few | TRBD2 | TGTGCCAGCAGCCTTGTCCCGGGACTAGCGGGGGGAGATACGCAGTATTTT | CASSLVPGLAGGDTQYF
TRBJ1-6 | TRBV9 | NA | TRBD1 | TGTGCCAGCAGCGACAGGGGAAATTCACCCCTCCACTTT | CASSDRGNSPLHF
TRBJ2-7 | TRBV5-1 | few | TRBD1 | TGCGCCAGCAGCTTGGGACAGGGGCGCCGCTACGAGCAGTACTTC | CASSLGQGRRYEQYF
TRBJ2-1 | TRBV10-3 | few | TRBD1 | TGTGCCATCAGTGAGGGACAGGGGGCGATGGTTGTCGAGCAGTTCTTC | CAISEGQGAMVVEQFF
TRBJ1-2 | TRBV30 | few | NA | TGTGCCTGGAGGAGGGGAGGGAGCCGGTGGGGTAACTATGGCTACACCTTC | CAWRRGGSRWGNYGYTF
TRBJ1-4 | TRBV28 | NA | NA | TGTGCCAGCAGTTTTACCGACTATAATGAAAAACTGTTTTTT | CASSFTDYNEKLFF
TRBJ2-7 | TRBV28 | NA | NA | TGTGCCAGCAGATCCAGGGCTTCGTACGAGCAGTACTTC | CASRSRASYEQYF
TRBJ2-1 | TRBV2 | few | NA | TGTGCCAGCACCGAGCCGGAGGTCAATGAGCAGTTCTTC | CASTEPEVNEQFF
TRBJ2-3 | TRBV11-3 | NA | NA | TGTGCCAGCAGCTTAGGACAGTCTGCCGACACGCAGTATTTT | CASSLGQSADTQYF
TRBJ1-5 | TRBV27 | NA | NA | TGTGCCAGCAGTTTCTTGAATCAGCCCCAGCATTTT | CASSFLNQPQHF
TRBJ2-5 | TRBV9 | NA | TRBD1 | TGTGCCAGCAGCGCGGACAGGGGAGGCGAGACCCAGTACTTC | CASSADRGGETQYF
TRBJ2-5 | TRBV7-2 | few | NA | TGTGCCAGCAGCTTAGGGACAGCATCCGAGACCCAGTACTTC | CASSLGTASETQYF
TRBJ2-5 | TRBV30 | few | NA | TGTGCCTGCCTAGCTGCGGGGCAGTACTTC | CACLAAGQYF
TRBJ2-3 | TRBV4-2 | few | NA | TGTGCCAGCAGCCCCGACAGGTCCACAGATACGCAGTATTTT | CASSPDRSTDTQYF
TRBJ1-1 | TRBV2 | NA | NA | TGTGCCAGCAGTTGGACAGCTAACACTGAAGCTTTCTTT | CASSWTANTEAFF
TRBJ2-6 | TRBV9 | few | NA | TGTGCCAGCAGTTTGGACATCCTCGGGGCCAACGTCCTGACTTTC | CASSLDILGANVLTF
TRBJ2-3 | TRBV11-2 | NA | TRBD1 | TGTGCCAGCAGCCAGGGACAGTGGGCAGATACGCAGTATTTT | CASSQGQWADTQYF
TRBJ2-7 | TRBV5-4 | NA | NA | TGTGCCAGCAGCTTGGACGGCGAGCAGTACTTC | CASSLDGEQYF
TRBJ2-3 | TRBV7-9 | NA | NA | TGTGCCAGCAGCTCGATTATAACAGGGTCCCCAGATACGCAGTATTTT | CASSSIITGSPDTQYF
TRBJ2-7 | TRBV7-2 | few | TRBD2 | TGTGCCAGCAGCTCTAGCGGGATAGGCGAGCAGTACTTC | CASSSSGIGEQYF
TRBJ2-3 | TRBV5-1 | few | TRBD1 | TGCGCCAGCAGCTTGACAGGGGGGCCGGTCACAGATACGCAGTATTTT | CASSLTGGPVTDTQYF
TRBJ2-7 | TRBV30 | few | TRBD1 | TGTGCCTGGAGCGCAGGACAGGGTCAAACGGGGCAGTACTTC | CAWSAGQGQTGQYF
TRBJ2-7 | TRBV28 | NA | NA | TGTGCCAGCAGTGAGCCCGCAATTGAAACCTACGAGCAGTACTTC | CASSEPAIETYEQYF
TRBJ2-4 | TRBV25-1 | NA | TRBD1 | TGTGCCAGCACGCCGACAGGGATTAGAAACATTCAGTACTTC | CASTPTGIRNIQYF
TRBJ1-5 | TRBV21-1 | NA | NA | TGTGCCAGCAGCAAAGGGCAGATTAGCAATCAGCCCCAGCATTTT | CASSKGQISNQPQHF
TRBJ2-1 | TRBV18 | few | TRBD2 | TGTGCCAGCTCACGGCGGGAGCCCAGCTACAATGAGCAGTTCTTC | CASSRREPSYNEQFF
TRBJ2-2 | TRBV18 | few | NA | TGTGCCAGCTCAGCGGGGATCCCCGGGGAGCTGTTTTTT | CASSAGIPGELFF
TRBJ2-5 | TRBV6-5 | few | TRBD2 | TGTGCCAGCAGTTCACGGACTAGCGGGAGGGAGACCCAGTACTTC | CASSSRTSGRETQYF
TRBJ2-5 | TRBV5-1 | NA | NA | TGCGCCAGCAGCTTGTCGGCAGGGCAAGAGACCCAGTACTTC | CASSLSAGQETQYF
TRBJ2-2 | TRBV6-5 | NA | TRBD1 | TGTGCCAGCAGTGGGGACAGGGATGAGCTGTTTTTT | CASSGDRDELFF
TRBJ2-1 | TRBV7-7 | few | NA | TGTGCCAGCAGCCCTGGGCCAAACAATGAGCAGTTCTTC | CASSPGPNNEQFF
TRBJ1-1 | TRBV6-5 | NA | TRBD1 | TGTGCCAGCAGTTATTCAGGGACAGGGACCGGGGCTTTCTTT | CASSYSGTGTGAFF
TRBJ2-1 | TRBV4-1 | NA | NA | TGCGCCAGCAGCCAAGAAATCGGGATCTACAATGAGCAGTTCTTC | CASSQEIGIYNEQFF
TRBJ2-5 | TRBV7-2 | NA | NA | TGTGCCAGCAGCGCGGACCCGGGGGAGACCCAGTACTTC | CASSADPGETQYF
TRBJ1-5 | TRBV6-5 | few | NA | TGTGCCAGCATCCTAGCAGGTTCGAATCAGCCCCAGCATTTT | CASILAGSNQPQHF
TRBJ2-7 | TRBV7-9 | NA | NA | TGTGCCAGCAGCGCCTCAGGGGTCTCCTACGAGCAGTACTTC | CASSASGVSYEQYF
TRBJ2-7 | TRBV4-3 | few | TRBD1 | TGCGCCAGCAGCCAAGTCTACGGACAGGATGTCTACGAGCAGTACTTC | CASSQVYGQDVYEQYF
TRBJ2-7 | TRBV29-1 | many | NA | TGCAGCGTTGATGGGGGCTGGAACGAGCAGTACTTC | CSVDGGWNEQYF
TRBJ2-5 | TRBV7-9 | NA | NA | TGTGCCAGCAGCTTGGAGGGACAGCCCTGGGAAACCCAGTACTTC | CASSLEGQPWETQYF
TRBJ2-7 | TRBV28 | NA | TRBD1 | TGTGCCAGCAGTCTACAGGGGGCTGGGGAGCAGTACTTC | CASSLQGAGEQYF
TRBJ2-1 | TRBV30 | few | TRBD2 | TGTGCCTGGAGTACGGCGGGAGCTTACAATGAGCAGTTCTTC | CAWSTAGAYNEQFF
TRBJ2-1 | TRBV29-1 | NA | TRBD2 | TGCAGCGTTGGAACACTAGCGGGACTTTACAATGAGCAGTTCTTC | CSVGTLAGLYNEQFF
TRBJ2-7 | TRBV4-3 | NA | NA | TGCGCCAGCAGCCAAGAAGGCAGGTCCTACGAGCAGTACTTC | CASSQEGRSYEQYF
TRBJ2-1 | TRBV7-3 | NA | NA | TGTGCCAGCAGCCCGGATCGCGGGACTCGTCGATACAATGAGCAGTTCTTC | CASSPDRGTRRYNEQFF
TRBJ1-1 | TRBV7-2 | few | NA | TGTGCCAGCAGCTCAGGGCATGCGAACACTGAAGCTTTCTTT | CASSSGHANTEAFF
TRBJ2-1 | TRBV29-1 | few | NA | TGCAGCGGCGCCGTACAGGGTGACAATGAGCAGTTCTTC | CSGAVQGDNEQFF
TRBJ2-3 | TRBV6-5 | NA | TRBD2 | TGTGCCAGCAGTTACGGGGGACTAGTTACAGATACGCAGTATTTT | CASSYGGLVTDTQYF
TRBJ1-4 | TRBV2 | NA | TRBD1 | TGTGCCAGCAGTCCCCAGGGACAGCCCAATGAAAAACTGTTTTTT | CASSPQGQPNEKLFF
TRBJ1-1 | TRBV18 | NA | TRBD1 | TGTGCCAGCTCACACAGGGGGCTCATGAACACTGAAGCTTTCTTT | CASSHRGLMNTEAFF
TRBJ2-4 | TRBV15 | few | TRBD2 | TGTGCCACCAGCAGAGATTACAGCGGGGACATTCAGTACTTC | CATSRDYSGDIQYF
TRBJ2-5 | TRBV28 | NA | TRBD1 | TGTGCCAGCAGTCCACCGGGACAGGGTCAAGAGACCCAGTACTTC | CASSPPGQGQETQYF
TRBJ1-2 | TRBV4-1 | few | NA | TGCGCCAGCAGCCAAGATCTATTACTGATCTATGGCTACACCTTC | CASSQDLLLIYGYTF
TRBJ2-6 | TRBV19 | few | NA | TGTGCCAGTAGTATCCGGAGATCTGGGGCCAACGTCCTGACTTTC | CASSIRRSGANVLTF
TRBJ2-7 | TRBV19 | NA | TRBD1 | TGTGCCAGTACCCCGACAGGGGGATCCTACGAGCAGTACTTC | CASTPTGGSYEQYF